Given below is one T cell receptor beta chain in context. The record originates from a study of blood T cell repertoires in COVID-19. Background on the study: From the United States, Italy and Spain came samples of acute and convalescent COVID-19. Nucleic acid was either cDNA or gDNA, and it came from T cells, B-cell-depleted T cells, or PBMCs.

Germline values: CDR1 KGHSH, CDR2 LQKENI. J lost 4 bases, V lost 1 base, and 8 bases had no gene match. The CDR3 extends over 17 amino acids. Original data processing: Reference gene primer amplification gave estimated nucleated cell counts. The repertoire was sequenced with immunoSEQ multiplex PCR; TCRdb's copy has only in-frame clones and lacks some. V and J calls and clone size are given by that table; D and trimming were obtained from the DNA. The sample includes some 130,000 clones, around 89% of them seen just once. Specimen: peripheral blood. This clonotype originated in a man in his 60s with COVID-19, enrolled during active disease. The rearrangement joins TRBV18 to TRBJ1-5, with 9 bases lining up with TRBD1. CDR3 DNA: TGTGCCAGCTCACCACTCGGGACAGGGCTGGATAATCAGCCCCAGCATTTT. Translation: CASSPLGTGLDNQPQHF.